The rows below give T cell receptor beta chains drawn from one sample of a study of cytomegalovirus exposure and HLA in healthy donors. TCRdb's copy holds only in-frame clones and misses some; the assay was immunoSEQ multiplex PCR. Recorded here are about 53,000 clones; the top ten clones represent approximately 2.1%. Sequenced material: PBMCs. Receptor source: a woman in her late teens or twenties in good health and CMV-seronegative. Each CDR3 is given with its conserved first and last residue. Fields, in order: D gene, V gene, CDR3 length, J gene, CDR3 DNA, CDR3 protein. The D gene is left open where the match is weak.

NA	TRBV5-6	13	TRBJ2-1	TGTGCCAGCGTTTGGGGGCTCTACAATGAGCAGTTCTTC	CASVWGLYNEQFF
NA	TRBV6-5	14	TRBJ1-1	TGTGCCAGCAGTCTTCAGGGCTTTAGGACTGAAGCTTTCTTT	CASSLQGFRTEAFF
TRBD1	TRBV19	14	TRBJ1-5	TGTGCCAGTAGTCCGGACAGGTGGGATCAGCCCCAGCATTTT	CASSPDRWDQPQHF
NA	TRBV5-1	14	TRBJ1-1	TGCGCCAGCAGCTTGAGCAGGGAAGGCACTGAAGCTTTCTTT	CASSLSREGTEAFF
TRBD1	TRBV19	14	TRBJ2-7	TGTGCCACCTCAACCGGGACAGTGGCCTACGAGCAGTACTTC	CATSTGTVAYEQYF
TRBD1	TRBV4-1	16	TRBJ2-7	TGCGCCAGCAGCCACCCTAAGGGGGACAGGGGGTACGAGCAGTACTTC	CASSHPKGDRGYEQYF
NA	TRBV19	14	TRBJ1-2	TGTGCCAGTAGTATTCTAGGGGCAGCCTATGGCTACACCTTC	CASSILGAAYGYTF
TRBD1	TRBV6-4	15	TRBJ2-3	TGTGCCAGCAGTGACTCGACAGGGGGCGCAGATACGCAGTATTTT	CASSDSTGGADTQYF
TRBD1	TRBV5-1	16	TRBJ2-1	TGCGCCAGCAGCTTGGCGGCGGGACAGGGGAAAAATGAGCAGTTCTTC	CASSLAAGQGKNEQFF
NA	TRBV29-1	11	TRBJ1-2	TGCAGCGTTTGGGCAGGGGACGGCTACACCTTC	CSVWAGDGYTF
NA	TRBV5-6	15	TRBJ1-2	TGTGCCAGCAGCCTAAATATGTTGGTCGACTATGGCTACACCTTC	CASSLNMLVDYGYTF
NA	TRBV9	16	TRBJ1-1	TGTGCCAGCAGCGTCGGTCCCAGGGATTTGGGCACTGAAGCTTTCTTT	CASSVGPRDLGTEAFF
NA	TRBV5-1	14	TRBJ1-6	TGCGCCAGCAGCTTGGGGGGCTGGGATTCACCCCTCCACTTT	CASSLGGWDSPLHF
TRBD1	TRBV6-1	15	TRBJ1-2	TGTGCCAGCAGTGCCCGGGACAGGGATCAGTATGGCTACACCTTC	CASSARDRDQYGYTF
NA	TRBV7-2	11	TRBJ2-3	TGTGCCAGCAGCTTAGCCAATACGCAGTATTTT	CASSLANTQYF
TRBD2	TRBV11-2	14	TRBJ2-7	TGTGCCAGCTTAGAGCGGGAGTGGCCCTACGAGCAGTACTTC	CASLEREWPYEQYF
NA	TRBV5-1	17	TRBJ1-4	TGCGCCAGCAGCTTGGATCCCAGGAAGACAACTAATGAAAAACTGTTTTTT	CASSLDPRKTTNEKLFF
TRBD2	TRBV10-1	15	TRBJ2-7	TGCGCCAGCAGTGAGTCGACTAGCGGGGGGCACGAGCAGTACTTC	CASSESTSGGHEQYF
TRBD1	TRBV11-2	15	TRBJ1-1	TGTGCCAGCAGCCTCCGGGACAGCGCCTTGGTTGAAGCTTTCTTT	CASSLRDSALVEAFF
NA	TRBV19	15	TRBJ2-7	TGTGCCAGTAGTCCCCAGGACACTGGATACTACGAGCAGTACTTC	CASSPQDTGYYEQYF
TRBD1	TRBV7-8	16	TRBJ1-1	TGTGCCAGCAGCGCCCTAGGACAGGGGGGTCTCACTGAAGCTTTCTTT	CASSALGQGGLTEAFF
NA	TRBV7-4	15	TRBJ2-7	TGTGCCAGCAGCCGAAGGCCCCCCAACTACTACGAGCAGTACTTC	CASSRRPPNYYEQYF
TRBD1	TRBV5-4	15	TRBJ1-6	TGTGCCAGCAGCTTAAGTCCCCAGGGGGATTCACCCCTCCACTTT	CASSLSPQGDSPLHF
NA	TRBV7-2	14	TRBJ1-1	TGTGCCAGCAGCTTACTAGGCAGGGCCACTGAAGCTTTCTTT	CASSLLGRATEAFF
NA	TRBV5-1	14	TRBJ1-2	TGCGCCAGCAGCTTCCCGGTAAGGGGTGGCGGCTACACCTTC	CASSFPVRGGGYTF
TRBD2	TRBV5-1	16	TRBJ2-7	TGCGCCAGCAGCTTGGAGGCGGGGGTGCTCTCCTACGAGCAGTACTTC	CASSLEAGVLSYEQYF
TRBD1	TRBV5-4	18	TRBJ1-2	TGTGCCAGCAGCCCAACAGGGGGGTCGCCGGGCGAAGTCTATGGCTACACCTTC	CASSPTGGSPGEVYGYTF
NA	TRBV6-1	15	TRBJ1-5	TGTGCCAGCAGCATGACAAGGAACGGCGATCAGCCCCAGCATTTT	CASSMTRNGDQPQHF
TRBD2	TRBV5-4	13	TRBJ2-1	TGTGCCAGCAGCTTACAACTAGCGGGAGATCAGTTCTTC	CASSLQLAGDQFF
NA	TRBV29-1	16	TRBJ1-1	TGCAGCGTTGAAGATCCTTTGAACCGACAGAACACTGAAGCTTTCTTT	CSVEDPLNRQNTEAFF
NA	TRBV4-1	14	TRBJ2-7	TGCGCCAGCAGCCAAGAGGGCCACTCCTACGAGCAGTACTTC	CASSQEGHSYEQYF
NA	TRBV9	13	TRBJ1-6	TGTGCCAGCAGCGTCCAGGATAATTCACCCCTCCACTTT	CASSVQDNSPLHF
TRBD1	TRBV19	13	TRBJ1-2	TGTGCCAGTACAAGGGGACAGTTTTATGGCTACACCTTC	CASTRGQFYGYTF
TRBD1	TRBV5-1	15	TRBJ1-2	TGCGCCAGCAGCTTGGCCGGACAGGGGGCGGGCGGCTACACCTTC	CASSLAGQGAGGYTF
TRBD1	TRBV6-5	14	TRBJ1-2	TGTGCCAGCAGTTGGGACAGGGCGGCCGGTGGCTACACCTTC	CASSWDRAAGGYTF
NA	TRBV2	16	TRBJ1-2	TGTGCCAGCAGTGAAGCGGGGCTCCCAGGAGACTATGGCTACACCTTC	CASSEAGLPGDYGYTF
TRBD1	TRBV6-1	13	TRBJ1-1	TGTGCCACCCGTGTAGGGGGCTCCACTGAAGCTTTCTTT	CATRVGGSTEAFF
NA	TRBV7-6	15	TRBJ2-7	TGTGCCAGCAGCTTAGCGCCTAGCGTGGCCTACGAGCAGTACTTC	CASSLAPSVAYEQYF
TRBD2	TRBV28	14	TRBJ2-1	TGTGCCAGCAGTTTGGCTAGCGGCTACAATGAGCAGTTCTTC	CASSLASGYNEQFF
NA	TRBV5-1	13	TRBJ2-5	TGCGCCAGCAGTCTACAGCTCCAAGAGACCCAGTACTTC	CASSLQLQETQYF
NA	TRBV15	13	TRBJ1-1	TGTGCCACCAGCAGAGTTGGAGGTGCTGAAGCTTTCTTT	CATSRVGGAEAFF
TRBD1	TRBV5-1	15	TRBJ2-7	TGCGCCAGCAGCATAGACAGGGAAGCTAGCAACGAGCAGTACTTC	CASSIDREASNEQYF
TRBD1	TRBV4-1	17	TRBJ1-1	TGCGCCAGCAGCCGGGCAGGGGGCATAGGCCTGAACACTGAAGCTTTCTTT	CASSRAGGIGLNTEAFF
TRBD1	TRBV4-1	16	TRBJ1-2	TGCGCCAGCAGCCAAGATAGACGACAGGGGACCTATGGCTACACCTTC	CASSQDRRQGTYGYTF
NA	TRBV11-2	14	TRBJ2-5	TGTGCCAGCAGCCTTATTAGGGGCAGGGAGACCCAGTACTTC	CASSLIRGRETQYF
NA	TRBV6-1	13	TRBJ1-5	TGTGCCAGCAGTGAAGTCCCTGATCAGCCCCAGCATTTT	CASSEVPDQPQHF
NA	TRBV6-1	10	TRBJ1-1	TGTGCCAGCGGTGATCTTGAAGCTTTCTTT	CASGDLEAFF
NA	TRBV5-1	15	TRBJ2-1	TGCGCCAGCAGCTTGGAGTCTAGCTCCTACAATGAGCAGTTCTTC	CASSLESSSYNEQFF
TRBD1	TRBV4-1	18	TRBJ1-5	TGCGCCAGCAGCCAACGCGGGACAGGGAGTTTGGGCAATCAGCCCCAGCATTTT	CASSQRGTGSLGNQPQHF
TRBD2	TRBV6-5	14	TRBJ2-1	TGTGCCAGCAGTCAGGTGGCGCGGGGGGGGGAGCAGTTCTTC	CASSQVARGGEQFF
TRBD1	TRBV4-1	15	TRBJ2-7	TGCGCCAGCAGCCATCCCGGGACAGAGGGCTACGAGCAGTACTTC	CASSHPGTEGYEQYF
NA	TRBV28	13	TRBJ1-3	TGTGCCAGCAGGCGGACAGCTGGAAACACCATATATTTT	CASRRTAGNTIYF
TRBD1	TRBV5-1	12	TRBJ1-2	TGCGCCAGCAGCGCTGGACAGGGCGGCTACACCTTC	CASSAGQGGYTF
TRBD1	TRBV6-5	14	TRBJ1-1	TGTGCCAGCACCCGGACAGGGGAGAACACTGAAGCTTTCTTT	CASTRTGENTEAFF
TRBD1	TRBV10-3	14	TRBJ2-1	TGTGCCATTTCACGGGACAGGGGGTCAAATGAGCAGTTCTTC	CAISRDRGSNEQFF
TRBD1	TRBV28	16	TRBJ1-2	TGTGCCAGCAGCCCCAGACAGGGTAGAGGTAACTATGGCTACACCTTC	CASSPRQGRGNYGYTF
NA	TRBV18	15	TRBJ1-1	TGTGCCAGCTCACCGAATCAGGAAAGCAACACTGAAGCTTTCTTT	CASSPNQESNTEAFF